The present entry profiles one T cell receptor (beta chain) with its context. Its target antigen remains unknown. There are no base qualities to consult, and no much larger clone falls within one base. Library prep was done by the immunoSEQ multiplex PCR assay. For the multiplex PCR, a mixture combining 60 forward primers for TCR Vbeta segments and 13 reverse primers for TCR Jbeta segments was used. The CDR3 region of rearranged TCR beta genes was amplified from genomic DNA by a multiplex PCR assay. The amplified TCR beta libraries were sequenced on the Illumina HiSeq System as 87-base-pair reads. On the authors' methods: Across the 666 repertoires, a later analysis counted about 81 million unique TCR beta chains, 9.5 million to 12 million of which were shared by at least two donors. To remove PCR and sequencing errors, raw reads were error-corrected and collapsed into unique sequences using a nearest-neighbor algorithm that merged closely related sequences. To assign V, D and J gene segments, CDR3 sequences were aligned to IMGT reference sequences. For a sequence to be retained, a match of at least six nucleotides was required to both a V gene segment and a J gene segment. Rearrangements were classified as productive when the CDR3 lacked stop codons and remained in frame with V and J, and all other rearrangements were classified as non-productive. Following IMGT convention, CDR3 was defined as the stretch from the second conserved V-encoded cysteine to the conserved J-encoded phenylalanine. The earlier analysis of 587 of the donors excluded sequences that lacked an unambiguous match to a single V gene segment. In an earlier analysis of around 590 of the donors, a V segment was called functional when productive rearrangements were above 56.7%, and segregating when the standard deviation between donors exceeded 5%. To diagnose cytomegalovirus status from the catalog of TCR beta chain sequences, a statistical classification framework was built. V and J gene assignment, in a later analysis, came from comparing TCR nucleotide sequences with IMGT/GENE-DB human TR gene sequences. The TCRdist pipeline was used in a later analysis to assign CDR3 sequences and most-parsimonious VDJ recombination scenarios. In a later analysis, each TCR beta chain was defined by its CDR3 amino acid sequence together with its V-gene family, and reads lacking a unique V-gene family were excluded. To address suspected cross-contamination and a sequencing artifact, a later analysis removed around 600 highly shared, low-generation-probability nucleotide sequences. For each public chain, a later analysis derived a clonal expansion index from normalized ranks of inferred template counts within each repertoire. In a later analysis, generation probabilities were computed using a VDJ recombination model fitted to out-of-frame rearrangements, and the results were checked against IGoR. A later analysis scored TCR-TCR, TCR-HLA and TCR-CMV co-occurrence with hypergeometric tests, applying a repertoire-size bias correction to TCR pairs. A later analysis estimated false discovery rates by permuting HLA or CMV assignments 20 times. A later analysis grouped co-occurring TCRs with DBSCAN, adding TCRdist sequence similarity when clustering within HLA-allele-positive subsets. Repertoires with fewer than 30,000 or more than 120,000 public chains, plus five repertoires with anomalous nucleotide sharing, were excluded from co-occurrence clustering. Drawn from immuneACCESS, this table holds only the in-frame rearrangements with V and J called that TCRdb kept. Clones are partly lost; checked studies trace under half to an unresolved V gene and leave the rest unexplained. That table is the source of V, J and clone size, and D and trimming were worked out from the DNA. This sample holds over 150,000 clones; more than 80% were observed only once. The top ten clones comprise 4% to 6% of the sample.

This record comes from a study of cytomegalovirus exposure and HLA in healthy donors (dated by TCRdb to 2016 to 2017). For the study in its entirety: In an earlier analysis of fewer than 750 of the donors, 250 to 350 Gb of sequence data and 90 million to 120 million unique TCR beta sequences from 150 million to 200 million T cells were reported. About 320 gigabases of sequencing data and 70 million to 85 million unique TCR sequences were included in an early release covering around 650 HLA-typed donors. The genetic ancestry cluster associated with self-reported Caucasian donors included about 84% of the 300 to 450 genotyped donors. The study aimed to test whether cataloging public T cell receptors could reveal signatures of past pathogen exposure. Using immunosequencing, the study profiled T cell repertoires from roughly 650 subjects and related those repertoires to cytomegalovirus serostatus. A separate validation cohort of 100 to 150 different subjects was used in addition to the roughly 700-subject first cohort. To predict cytomegalovirus infection status, the study brought together high-throughput TCR immunosequencing, statistical association of individual TCRs with disease status, and machine learning. In a later analysis, previously published TCR beta repertoires from hundreds of donors were re-analyzed and high-resolution HLA genotyping was added so that TCR occurrence patterns could be studied. The later analysis used no new phenotypic data to find candidate immune exposures, relying instead on TCR beta sequences and their occurrence across donors. An earlier analysis of approximately 580 of the donors used high-throughput TCR beta sequencing to judge whether each TCR beta V gene segment behaved as functional or pseudogenic. Donor age, sex, ethnicity and CMV serostatus were collected together with the repertoire data. A later genetic analysis took genome-wide SNP genotypes for about 55% of the 666 donors and used that subset as a discovery cohort. Every discovery cohort repertoire had been produced on one sequencing platform. HLA typing covered class I and class II loci at four-digit resolution. The number of typed donors differed by locus: roughly 629-640 for A, B, C, DRB1 and DQB1; 500 to 550 for DQA1; approximately 600 for DPA1; and roughly 450 for DPB1. About 5 DR-DQ haplotypes were handled as single units for association and clustering, since linkage in the cohort was strong. Among a few hundred genotyped donors of the cohort, an average of around 240,000 unique TCR beta nucleotide sequences were sequenced per donor, roughly 20% of them non-productive. Broader findings and caveats from the paper: A further reported finding was that TCR beta sequences accurately predicted the HLA-A and HLA-B alleles for most subjects in the first cohort. Because the 87-base-pair reads could not distinguish some IMGT-functional V segments, including TRBV6-2 and TRBV6-3, those segments were excluded. Specific HLA alleles were associated with roughly 17,000 TCR beta sequences at a false discovery rate of 0.05 in a later analysis. A later analysis found that TCR association rates varied across HLA loci, with DRB1 alleles showing the most associated TCRs and HLA-C alleles the fewest. In a later genetic analysis, a missense DCLRE1C variant was associated with V-gene and J-gene trimming of TCR beta chains, and the association was replicated in an independent cohort. According to a later genetic analysis, donors in an Asian-associated ancestry cluster had fewer N-insertions in productive TCRs than the roughly 700-donor mean. The earlier analysis of approximately 540 of the donors excluded 15 to 20 rarely observed V segments, including chromosome 9 orphons, because counts were too low. Immune exposure information for the cohort was limited to CMV serostatus. The study listed 164 TCR beta chains as associated with cytomegalovirus. The cohort was sequenced for TCR beta chains only, and without alpha or paired-chain data the features that could be detected were limited. Across donors, most TCR sequences were observed very rarely, whereas some public TCRs were present in many individuals. The sequencing pipeline was judged likely to have produced a cluster of highly shared sequence variants as a technical artifact. According to a later analysis, most CMV-associated TCR beta chains appeared to be HLA-restricted, and the HLA associations seemed to be driven largely by CMV exposure. Several of the top co-occurrence clusters appeared to be linked to parvovirus B19, influenza, CMV and Epstein-Barr virus, according to a later analysis. In vitro tests confirmed that a few of the cytomegalovirus-associated TCR beta chains recognize cytomegalovirus antigens. Linkage disequilibrium might explain the correlated functional status among segregating V segments, but an unknown experimental factor could not be excluded. Assigning TCR associations to individual alleles was difficult when HLA alleles, especially DR and DQ, strongly co-occurred. Because HLA typing was unavailable for some donors at each locus, only the typed subset was used in association tests. Presence/absence analyses assumed roughly uniform sequencing depth across donors, an assumption that may not hold. It was suggested by the authors that the approach could potentially be generalized to other disease states and immunological phenotypes. A later analysis found that HLA-associated TCR beta chains were more clonally expanded and had lower generation probabilities than equally common non-associated chains. In both the original and validation cohorts, the classifier was reported to diagnose cytomegalovirus status with high specificity and sensitivity. In an earlier analysis of some 540 of the donors, most TCR beta V segments appeared in productive rearrangements about 87% or about 30% of the time, broadly matching IMGT annotations.

The cohort consisted of some 670 healthy bone marrow donors. At the time of sampling, all cohort members were nominally healthy, though unrecorded immune exposures were likely present. The donor was CMV seronegative and belonged to the group of 350 to 400 seronegative cohort members. Every donor gave a peripheral blood sample, and the peripheral blood mononuclear cells from that sample were used for TCR beta sequencing. The Qiagen DNeasy Blood Extraction Kit was used to extract genomic DNA from the blood cell samples. The germline V and J ends show losses of 9 bases and 5 bases respectively, and no gene match explains 7 bases of the junction. From the cysteine through the phenylalanine, the CDR3 covers 13 amino acids. Just the 39-base CDR3 DNA is kept, in frame starting at base 1. CDR1 and CDR2, per the germline V gene, are SNHLY and FYNNEI.

The receptor comes from a man between 18 and 35 years old in good health and CMV-seronegative. Sequenced: PBMCs. The rearranged chain carries TRBV2 and TRBJ1-1; 9 central bases correspond to TRBD1. CDR3 loop: CARRTGVGTEAFF. DNA sequence: TGTGCCAGAAGGACAGGGGTGGGGACTGAAGCTTTCTTT.